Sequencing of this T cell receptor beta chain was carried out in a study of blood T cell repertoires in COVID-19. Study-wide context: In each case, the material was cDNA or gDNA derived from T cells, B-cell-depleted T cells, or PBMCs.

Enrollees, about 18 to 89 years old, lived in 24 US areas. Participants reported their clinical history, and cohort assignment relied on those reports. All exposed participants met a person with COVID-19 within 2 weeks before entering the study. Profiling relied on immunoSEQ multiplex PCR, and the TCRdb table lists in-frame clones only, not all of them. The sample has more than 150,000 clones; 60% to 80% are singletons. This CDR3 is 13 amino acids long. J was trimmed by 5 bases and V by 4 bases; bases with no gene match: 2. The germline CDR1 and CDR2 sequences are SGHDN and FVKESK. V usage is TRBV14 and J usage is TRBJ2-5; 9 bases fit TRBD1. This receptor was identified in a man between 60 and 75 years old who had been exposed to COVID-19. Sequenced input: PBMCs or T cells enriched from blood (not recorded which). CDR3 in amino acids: CASSRDRVETQYF. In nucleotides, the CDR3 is TGTGCCAGCAGCCGGGACAGGGTTGAGACCCAGTACTTC.